The present TCR beta chain was sequenced within a study of regulatory T cells in long-lasting Graves disease. Study information: Graves' patients, newly diagnosed, had taken antithyroid drugs under 3 months.

Investigators prepared the TCR beta libraries by applying iRepertoire HTBI primers and Arm-PCR of CDR3 regions. Using its own MiXCR run on the multiplex PCR reads, TCRdb lists one record per CDR3 protein. The repertoire holds just over 600,000 distinct CDR3 sequences, with under 20% as singletons. The table lists this clonotype with many counts. Time point noted: newly diagnosed GD, antithyroid drugs for less than 3 months. Isolated PBMC RNA provided the starting material for the TCR library. V lost 4 bases to trimming and J lost 6 bases; unmatched junction nucleotides: 17. The CDR3 contains 19 residues. In germline, CDR1 is MDHEN, CDR2 SYDVKM. This same sample was also taken into another study, of T cells in Graves' hyperthyroidism and ophthalmopathy.

The genes are TRBV28 and TRBJ2-1; TRBD2 matches 11 bases. The TCR was taken from a woman in her 30s with Graves disease. The material sequenced was peripheral blood mononuclear cells (PBMCs), taken at new diagnosis, from a patient treated with antithyroid drugs. The CDR3 here is CASSYNRLAGRVVGNEQFF. The CDR3 coding sequence is TGTGCCAGCAGTTACAACCGACTAGCGGGAAGGGTTGTAGGCAATGAGCAGTTCTTC.